The TCR beta chain described here comes from a study of human T cells and chemical hapten exposure. Time point specified: patch test 1, 2 weeks after DPC sensitization. The treatment: therapeutic diphenylcyclopropenone sensitization with weekly scalp DPC. Prior to application of each patch test, blood was drawn. TCRdb itself ran the RACE reads through MiXCR, one entry per CDR3 protein. The repertoire holds 300,000 to 400,000 distinct CDR3 sequences, with approximately 6.3% as singletons. Germline values: CDR1 SEHNR, CDR2 FQNEAQ (reference sequence). The CDR3 has 18 amino acids. V was clipped by 5 bases and J by 5 bases; unmatched bases: 18.

The clonotype comes from a woman in her late teens or twenties with alopecia areata. Some clones in this sample may be carry-over from other donors' samples. The sample consisted of whole blood, taken in connection with sensitization to the hapten diphenylcyclopropenone (DPC). The chain carries TRBV7-9 and TRBJ2-5, with 9 nucleotides matching TRBD1. The CDR3 DNA is TGTGCCAGCAGCGGGACCGGGACAGGGTCGCTAGCATGGGAGACCCAGTACTTC. Translation gives CASSGTGTGSLAWETQYF.